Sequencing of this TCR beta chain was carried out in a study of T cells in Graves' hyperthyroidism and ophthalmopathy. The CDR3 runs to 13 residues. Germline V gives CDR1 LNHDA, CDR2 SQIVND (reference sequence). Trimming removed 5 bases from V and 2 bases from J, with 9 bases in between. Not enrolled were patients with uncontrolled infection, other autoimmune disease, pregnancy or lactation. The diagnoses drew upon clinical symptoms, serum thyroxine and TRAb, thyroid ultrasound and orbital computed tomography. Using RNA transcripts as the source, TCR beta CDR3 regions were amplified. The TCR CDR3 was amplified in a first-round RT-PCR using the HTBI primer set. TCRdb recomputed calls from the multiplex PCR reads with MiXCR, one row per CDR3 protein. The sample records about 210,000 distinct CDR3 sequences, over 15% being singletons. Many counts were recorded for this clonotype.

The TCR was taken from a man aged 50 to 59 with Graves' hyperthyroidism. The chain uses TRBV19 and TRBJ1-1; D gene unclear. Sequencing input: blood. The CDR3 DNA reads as TGTGCCAGTAGTTTAAACAGTAACACTGAAGCTTTCTTT. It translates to CASSLNSNTEAFF.